This TCR beta chain was obtained from a study of T-cell memory formation after mild COVID-19. General study findings and limits: Pre-infection memory contained some responding clones, which suggested that cross-reactive memory had joined. Clones that shrank (day 15 to 85) were balanced CD4/CD8, whereas later expanders leaned CD4+. Researchers could not confirm that second-wave clones peaking on day 37 targeted SARS-CoV-2.

TCRdb reprocessed the 5' RACE reads via MiXCR and lists one record per CDR3 protein. Of hundreds of thousands of distinct CDR3 sequences in the sample, about 22% are singletons; the top ten hold under 8.5%. This CDR3 spans 16 amino acids. V trimming: 5 bases; J trimming: 4 bases; junction bases outside the gene matches: 12. Germline V gene data show CDR1 as SGHNT and CDR2 as YENEEA. A note on this clonotype: As yet, its antigen is unknown.

Material for sequencing was PBMCs or a T cell subset sorted from them (not recorded which). This chain connects TRBV11-3 to TRBJ2-3, with 7 bases matching TRBD1. The receptor's source is an adult woman who had mild COVID-19 (a few samples of this study predate the infection). Cell type and time point are not known. DNA of the CDR3: TGTGCCAGCAGCCCCAGGCTAGGGACAGCTTCAGATACGCAGTATTTT. As protein: CASSPRLGTASDTQYF.